These T cell receptor beta chains were read from a single sample in a study of cytomegalovirus exposure and HLA in healthy donors. Method: immunoSEQ multiplex PCR; TCRdb's copy keeps in-frame clones and lacks some. Found here are fewer than 95,000 clones, approximately 60% of them singletons; the top ten hold under 25%. The sequenced sample consisted of PBMCs. Every receptor here comes from a woman aged 50 to 60 in good health and CMV-seropositive. Each CDR3 is given with its conserved first and last residue.

V gene	J gene	CDR3 protein
TRBV15	TRBJ1-5	CATSHYRDSNQPQHF
TRBV2	TRBJ1-3	CASSQGAAGNTIYF
TRBV4-2	TRBJ1-2	CASSQDNRDPYGYTF
TRBV19	TRBJ2-3	CASSITPSGTDTQYF
TRBV6-1	TRBJ1-1	CASSDRSGVDTEAFF
TRBV5-1	TRBJ1-1	CASSLSVTRNTEAFF
TRBV29-1	TRBJ2-1	CSVGQVSEQFF
TRBV2	TRBJ2-2	CASSLAGTGELFF
TRBV10-3	TRBJ1-1	CAIRSAGENTEAFF
TRBV6-1	TRBJ2-1	CASYRGRGLEQFF
TRBV28	TRBJ2-1	CASTSGGHNEQFF
TRBV7-9	TRBJ1-1	CSSSTQWGVRTEAFF
TRBV7-8	TRBJ2-7	CASGLAGGDYEQYF
TRBV13	TRBJ2-7	CASSPRSGGSDEQYF
TRBV28	TRBJ1-2	CASTTGWGGYTF
TRBV19	TRBJ1-6	CASKRDISPLHF
TRBV6-5	TRBJ1-1	CASSSDPGLGLGEAFF
TRBV15	TRBJ1-3	CATSRDSGSGNTIYF
TRBV18	TRBJ2-1	CASSTGQGEQFF
TRBV9	TRBJ1-3	CASSVGEGSGNTIYF
TRBV28	TRBJ2-3	CASSLPKGTDTQYF
TRBV5-1	TRBJ1-6	CASSLAETRNSPLHF
TRBV6-4	TRBJ2-1	CASSDSSGNNEQFF
TRBV7-8	TRBJ1-5	CASSRGNSNQPQHF
TRBV7-6	TRBJ2-2	CASSLAVAGGEHGELFF
TRBV2	TRBJ2-5	CASKVGRGETQYF
TRBV6-5	TRBJ2-7	CASSFSDSYEQYF
TRBV27	TRBJ1-6	CASSSPFPGQGATSPLHF
TRBV9	TRBJ2-1	CASSVGGDYNEQFF
TRBV19	TRBJ1-4	CASSSHDSTGGKLFF
TRBV30	TRBJ1-1	CAWEGSGTGITEAFF
TRBV28	TRBJ1-2	CASSPGFSYYGYTF
TRBV28	TRBJ1-2	CASSFPVSLYYGYTF
TRBV28	TRBJ1-2	CASSLGQNYGYTF
TRBV6-5	TRBJ2-1	CASTSTGSDEQFF
TRBV7-3	TRBJ2-7	CASSLRGGSDEQYF
TRBV6-5	TRBJ2-5	CASSYGGGGRETQYF
TRBV6-5	TRBJ2-2	CASSSGLLNTGELFF
TRBV5-4	TRBJ2-1	CASGVGGVDEQFF
TRBV11-3	TRBJ2-3	CASSPGLPDTQYF